The 17 T cell receptor beta chains presented below share a single source sample, sequenced in a study of blood T cells in healthy people across ages. Primers used in a second PCR of about 6 to 11 cycles were a sample-barcoded 5' primer and a J-beta primer mix. TCRdb re-analysed the 5' RACE reads in MiXCR, keeping a single row per CDR3 protein. The table lists 500,000 to 700,000 distinct CDR3 sequences, less than 35% of them singletons. Material: blood. Every receptor here comes from a woman aged 80 or over in good health.

This clonotype was seen ten or more times. The V call is TRBV4-3, the J call TRBJ2-1; a possible D gene is TRBD2 (5 bases). V was trimmed by 3 bases and J by 7 bases, leaving 25 bases between them. This CDR3 is built from 18 residues. From germline, CDR1 is LGHNA and CDR2 YSLEER. The CDR3 coding sequence is TGCGCCAGCAGCCATTCCACTCCTGGGCGGGCGGGCTCGAATGAGCAGTTCTTC. Protein product: CASSHSTPGRAGSNEQFF.

This clonotype showed up many times. The V call is TRBV5-1, the J call TRBJ1-2; D not certain. From germline, CDR1 is SGHRS and CDR2 YFSETQ. The CDR3 runs to 13 residues. V dropped 0 bases and J dropped 8 bases, with 11 bases sitting between them. CDR3 in amino acids: CASSLALSMGYTF. DNA of the CDR3: TGCGCCAGCAGCTTGGCTCTGTCTATGGGCTACACCTTC.

The chain links TRBV6-2 or TRBV6-3 to TRBJ2-5; TRBD2 matches 13 bases. V shed 2 bases and J 5 bases; nucleotides not matched to a gene: 8. CDR3 length: 17 residues. Germline V gene data show CDR1 as MNHEY and CDR2 as SVGEGT. The CDR3 is CASSYGGLAGAKETQYF. CDR3 sequence (DNA): TGTGCCAGCAGTTACGGTGGACTAGCGGGGGCGAAGGAGACCCAGTACTTC.

This clonotype has a count of ten or more. V is TRBV10-3 and J is TRBJ2-1; TRBD1 might be the D (7 bases). The CDR3 is made up of 16 amino acids. The V end was cut by 0 bases, the J end by 9 bases, with 18 bases between. CDR1 ENHRY and CDR2 SYGVKD come from the germline V gene. CDR3 nucleotide sequence: TGTGCCATCAGTGAGTCCGGGTACAGGGGAGGCGGTGAGCAGTTCTTC. Its protein is CAISESGYRGGGEQFF.

Of note for this clonotype: Just one base apart from a much larger clone, this may be a read error. CDR3 coding DNA: TGTGCCACCAGTGAGAGGAACAATGAGCAGTTCTTC. Translating it yields CATSERNNEQFF. The chain recombines TRBV24-1 with TRBJ2-1; no reliable D call. This CDR3 region has 12 residues. Per the germline V gene, CDR1 is KGHDR and CDR2 is SFDVKD. V dropped 4 bases and J dropped 5 bases, with 5 bases sitting between them.

The chain has TRBV7-2 and TRBJ2-7; 8 bases agree with TRBD2. This CDR3 is 16 amino acids long. Germline CDR1 reads SGHTA; CDR2 reads FQGNSA. The ends lost 4 bases at V and 0 bases at J; junction bases unmatched: 8. The CDR3 nucleotides read TGTGCCAGCAGCTCCGTAGGGAGCGGGGGCTCCTACGAGCAGTACTTC. Protein sequence: CASSSVGSGGSYEQYF.

V usage is TRBV7-9 and J usage is TRBJ2-3; possibly TRBD2 for D (5 bases). This CDR3 has 13 residues. Per the germline V gene, CDR1 is SEHNR and CDR2 is FQNEAQ (reference sequence). V shed 1 base and J shed 5 bases, with 7 bases lying between them. CDR3 nucleotide sequence: TGTGCCAGCAGCTTAGACGGGAAAGATACGCAGTATTTT. Translating gives CASSLDGKDTQYF.

The genes are TRBV20-1 and TRBJ2-1, with 9 bases matching TRBD2. The end of the DNA fits TRBJ2-7 better, so the J call may be wrong. CDR1 and CDR2 from the germline V gene are DFQATT and SNEGSKA (reference sequence). The length of the CDR3 is 13 residues. CDR3 nucleotide sequence: TGCAGTGCTAGTCTAGCGGGGCCCTCCGAGCAGTACTTC. It translates to CSASLAGPSEQYF.

The V and J genes are TRBV28 and TRBJ1-1; D remains ambiguous. Trimming removed 8 bases from V and 4 bases from J, with 17 bases in between. The CDR3 runs to 14 residues. From germline, CDR1 is MDHEN and CDR2 SYDVKM. The CDR3 is CASEEGGMGTEAFF. DNA of the CDR3: TGTGCCAGCGAAGAGGGCGGAATGGGCACTGAAGCTTTCTTT.

This clonotype was found a few times. The chain has TRBV10-3 and TRBJ1-2, with D tentatively TRBD1 (5 bases). Germline loops: CDR1 ENHRY, CDR2 SYGVKD. Trimming took off 5 bases at V and 0 bases at J, with 13 bases between the two ends. This CDR3 has 15 residues. The CDR3, as DNA: TGTGCCATCAGTCAAAGGGAGGGGACTAACTATGGCTACACCTTC. Its translation is CAISQREGTNYGYTF.

This clonotype appeared a few times. The CDR3 nucleotides read TGCGCCAGCAGACCGCAGGGGGATGCCCGAGATACGCAGTATTTT. As protein: CASRPQGDARDTQYF. The rearrangement joins TRBV5-1 to TRBJ2-3, with 7 nucleotides matching TRBD1. This CDR3 has 15 residues. Germline V lookup: CDR1 SGHRS, CDR2 YFSETQ. V lost 5 bases, J lost 5 bases, and 11 bases stayed unmatched.

Comments on this clonotype: Given the absence of the conserved phenylalanine or tryptophan at the CDR3 end, a read error is likely. Written as DNA, the CDR3 is TGTGCCAGCAGTTCGACTAGCGGGGGGCGACGCACAGATGCGCAGTATTCT. Its translation is CASSSTSGGRRTDAQYS. This chain joins TRBV12-3 or TRBV12-4 and TRBJ2-3, with TRBD2 identical over 13 bases. The length of the CDR3 is 17 residues.

About this clonotype itself: This sequence may be a read error, since a much larger clone differs from it by one base. The CDR3 loop is CASSLFADLSYKQYF. CDR3 in DNA: TGTGCCAGCAGTTTATTCGCGGACCTCTCTTACAAGCAGTACTTC. The V gene is TRBV27, the J gene TRBJ2-4; no reliable D call. The CDR3 length is 15 residues. From germline, CDR1 is MNHEY and CDR2 SMNVEV (reference sequence). V was shortened by 1 base and J by 13 bases, with 20 bases between the two germline ends.

The sample holds a few counts of this clonotype. A much larger clone is a single base away; this may be a read error. This chain links TRBV20-1 with TRBJ2-7; TRBD1 matches 7 bases. Germline V gene data show CDR1 as DFQATT and CDR2 as SNEGSKA (reference sequence). With V trimmed by 1 base and J by 4 bases, 13 bases remained unmatched. The CDR3 length is 16 residues. Written as DNA, the CDR3 is TGCAGTGCTAGAGGGAACCAGGGGGTTAATCGATACGAGCAGTACTTC. Translated, it gives CSARGNQGVNRYEQYF.

The chain joins TRBV4-2 to TRBJ1-1; D remains unclear. V was cut by 1 base and J by 4 bases, with 22 bases left in between. Germline CDR1 and CDR2: LGHNA and YNFKEQ. This CDR3 has 18 amino acids. The CDR3 sequence is CASSQGSGVWILGTEAFF. CDR3 sequence (DNA): TGTGCCAGCAGCCAAGGGTCCGGGGTATGGATCCTGGGCACTGAAGCTTTCTTT.

This clonotype was detected many times. The V call is TRBV6-1, the J call TRBJ1-2; TRBD1 aligns across 7 bases. The length of the CDR3 is 14 residues. Losses at the gene ends were 6 bases for V and 1 base for J; bases not matched to a gene: 5. Germline V lookup: CDR1 MNHNS, CDR2 SASEGT. The chain's CDR3 is CASRGDRYNYGYTF. The DNA for the CDR3 is TGTGCCAGCAGGGGGGACAGATATAACTATGGCTACACCTTC.

This clonotype was detected ten times or more. The genes are TRBV7-2 and TRBJ1-1, with 7 bases fitting TRBD1. From germline, CDR1 is SGHTA and CDR2 FQGNSA. J gave up 8 bases and V 5 bases, and 8 bases lay outside the gene matches. The CDR3 has 13 residues. This chain's CDR3 is CASSPQGGDEAFF. The CDR3 bases are TGTGCCAGCAGCCCCCAGGGGGGCGACGAAGCTTTCTTT.